The rows below give T cell receptor beta chains drawn from one sample of a study of blood T cell repertoires in COVID-19. The method was immunoSEQ multiplex PCR; TCRdb's version includes in-frame clones alone and lacks a portion of them. Here the sample spans 180,000 or so clones, approximately 83% being singletons. The specimen sequenced was peripheral blood. The receptors originated from a man in his 60s with acute or convalescent COVID-19. Each CDR3 is given with its conserved first and last residue. The D gene is left open where the match is weak. Rows give clone size only sometimes, using once, few, many, or a class for an expanded clone.

v_gene	abundance	d_gene	j_gene	CDR3nt	CDR3aa
TRBV28	NA	TRBD2	TRBJ2-7	TGTGCCACCGGGTCCCTAGCGGGAGGCTACGAGCAGTACTTC	CATGSLAGGYEQYF
TRBV28	NA	NA	TRBJ2-1	TGTGCCAGCAGTTTCCCCGGAGGGCTATCCTACAATGAGCAGTTCTTC	CASSFPGGLSYNEQFF
TRBV28	NA	TRBD2	TRBJ2-3	TGTGCCAGCAGTTTAACGCCTAGCGGGAGACGTACAGATACGCAGTATTTT	CASSLTPSGRRTDTQYF
TRBV6-2/TRBV6-3	many	TRBD1	TRBJ1-5	TGTGCCAGCAGTTATAAAGGGGGCCCCCAGCCCCAGCATTTT	CASSYKGGPQPQHF
TRBV7-9	few	TRBD2	TRBJ2-2	TGTGCCAGCAGCCAAGCGGGGGCTAACACCGGGGAGCTGTTTTTT	CASSQAGANTGELFF
TRBV5-1	NA	NA	TRBJ2-5	TGCGCCAGCAGCAGGGAGGCAGGGGAGACCCAGTACTTC	CASSREAGETQYF
TRBV18	NA	NA	TRBJ2-1	TGTGCCAGCTCACCAACAGGGTACCCCTACAATGAGCAGTTCTTC	CASSPTGYPYNEQFF
TRBV18	NA	TRBD2	TRBJ2-1	TGTGCCAGCTCACCAAATGGGCGAAAAGAAGAGGCTAGCGGGGCCCCCGGTGAGCAGTTCTTC	CASSPNGRKEEASGAPGEQFF
TRBV15	NA	NA	TRBJ1-3	TGTGCCACCAGCATCAAGCGGGCTGGAAACACCATATATTTT	CATSIKRAGNTIYF
TRBV5-1	NA	TRBD2	TRBJ2-1	TGCGCCAGCAGCTTGCAAGCAGGACTAGCGGGAGACCACAATGAGCAGTTCTTC	CASSLQAGLAGDHNEQFF
TRBV5-1	NA	NA	TRBJ1-4	TGCGCCAGCAGCTTGGCCGTGGGTGGGCCTAATGAAAAACTGTTTTTT	CASSLAVGGPNEKLFF
TRBV3-1/TRBV3-2	NA	NA	TRBJ1-2	TGTGCCAGCAGCCAAAGAGCCCCTGGGGGCCCAGGCTACACCTTC	CASSQRAPGGPGYTF
TRBV3-1/TRBV3-2	NA	NA	TRBJ1-6	TGTGCCAGCAGCCATGGGCAGGTTCAGAAATCACCCCTCCACTTT	CASSHGQVQKSPLHF
TRBV7-2	NA	NA	TRBJ1-6	TGTGCCAGCAGCCCGGGGGCGGGGAGGGCCTATAATTCACCCCTCCACTTT	CASSPGAGRAYNSPLHF
TRBV6-5	NA	TRBD2	TRBJ2-7	TGTGCCAGCAGACTCACTAGCGGGGCCTACGAGCAGTACTTC	CASRLTSGAYEQYF
TRBV9	NA	NA	TRBJ1-2	TGTGCCAGCAGCGCGAGGGGGTGGGCCGACCATGGGGGCTACACCTTC	CASSARGWADHGGYTF
TRBV5-1	NA	TRBD2	TRBJ2-1	TGCGCCAGCAGCCCGACTAGCTTCTCGGGCAATGAGCAGTTCTTC	CASSPTSFSGNEQFF
TRBV5-8	NA	NA	TRBJ2-7	TGTGCCAGCAGCCGAAGTAGCGGCGAGCAGTACTTC	CASSRSSGEQYF
TRBV3-1/TRBV3-2	NA	TRBD2	TRBJ2-1	TGTGCCAGCAGCCCGGGACTAGCGGGAGTCTATGAGCAGTTCTTC	CASSPGLAGVYEQFF
TRBV19	NA	NA	TRBJ1-2	TGTGCCAGTAGTACCCCGGGCGGGGCTAACTATGGCTACACCTTC	CASSTPGGANYGYTF
TRBV5-1	NA	TRBD2	TRBJ2-5	TGCGCCAGCAGCCCAAGGACTAGCGGGGTCCAAGAGACCCAGTACTTC	CASSPRTSGVQETQYF
TRBV5-4	few	NA	TRBJ2-3	TGTGCCAGCAGCTTCCCCAGGGAAACAGATACGCAGTATTTT	CASSFPRETDTQYF
TRBV29-1	few	TRBD2	TRBJ2-4	TGCAGCTTCTCAGGGGATCTAGCGGGAGCAGGCAAAAACATTCAGTACTTC	CSFSGDLAGAGKNIQYF
TRBV15	NA	NA	TRBJ2-2	TGTGCCACCAGCAGAGTGCCGTCCCGGGGGGAGCTGTTTTTT	CATSRVPSRGELFF
TRBV18	NA	NA	TRBJ1-1	TGTGCCAGCTCACCCCCGGGGGGGGGCGGTAACGCTGAAGCTTTCTTT	CASSPPGGGGNAEAFF
TRBV7-6	once	TRBD2	TRBJ2-1	TGTGCCAGCAGCTTAGGACCTAGCGGGAGCTCCTACAATGAGCAGTTCTTC	CASSLGPSGSSYNEQFF
TRBV5-1	NA	TRBD2	TRBJ2-3	TGCGCCAGCAGCCGGACTAGCGGGAGTTCGGATACGCAGTATTTT	CASSRTSGSSDTQYF
TRBV5-4	NA	TRBD2	TRBJ2-1	TGTGCCAGCAGTTCAGGACTAGCGGGAGGGGGCTACAATGAGCAGTTCTTC	CASSSGLAGGGYNEQFF
TRBV7-8	NA	NA	TRBJ1-3	TGTGCCAGCAGCCCGGGACAAAGCTCTGGAAACACCATATATTTT	CASSPGQSSGNTIYF
TRBV5-4	NA	TRBD2	TRBJ2-2	TGTGCCAGCACCTTTACCTTCCATAGCGGGAGCGTCTCCACCGGGGAGCTGTTTTTT	CASTFTFHSGSVSTGELFF
TRBV30	NA	NA	TRBJ2-3	TGTGCCTGGAGTGTAGGGGGTTCCGGAGATACGCAGTATTTT	CAWSVGGSGDTQYF
TRBV7-9	NA	TRBD1	TRBJ2-7	TGTGCCAGCAGCCCGGGGACAGGTGATGAGCAGTACTTC	CASSPGTGDEQYF
TRBV27	NA	NA	TRBJ1-6	TGTGCCAGCAGTTTCACAGGATGGCCTGGGAATTCACCCCTCCACTTT	CASSFTGWPGNSPLHF
TRBV6-6	once	NA	TRBJ1-1	TGTGCCAGCAGTTACGATCGGGGGAATACTGAAGCTTTCTTT	CASSYDRGNTEAFF
TRBV19	few	TRBD1	TRBJ1-2	TGTGCCAGTAGTATCGCAGGACAGGGATTAGATGGCTACACCTTC	CASSIAGQGLDGYTF
TRBV2	NA	NA	TRBJ2-3	TGTGCCAGCAGTGGTCTAGCGACCCGCACAGATACGCAGTATTTT	CASSGLATRTDTQYF
TRBV24-1	NA	NA	TRBJ1-1	TGTGCCACCAGTGATTCCGGGAGGATGAACACTGAAGCTTTCTTT	CATSDSGRMNTEAFF
TRBV20-1	NA	NA	TRBJ2-7	TGCAGTGCTAGTCGCTTAAAAGGGGGGGCCGGCGAGCAGTACTTC	CSASRLKGGAGEQYF
TRBV3-1/TRBV3-2	NA	NA	TRBJ1-1	TGTGCCAGCAGCCAAGTACAGATGAACACTGAAGCTTTCTTT	CASSQVQMNTEAFF
TRBV6-5	NA	TRBD1	TRBJ1-5	TGTGCCAGTATACAGGGGGTCAATCAGCCCCAGCATTTT	CASIQGVNQPQHF
TRBV19	NA	TRBD1	TRBJ1-1	TGTGCCAGTAGTAGAGGACAGGGGAGCACTGAAGCTTTCTTT	CASSRGQGSTEAFF
TRBV5-1	NA	TRBD1	TRBJ2-1	TGCGCCACCGGGACAGGGTACAATGAGCAGTTCTTC	CATGTGYNEQFF
TRBV7-8	once	TRBD1	TRBJ2-2	TGTGCCAGCAGCCCCTGGACAAGATTGGACAGGAGGTATGACACCGGGGAGCTGTTTTTT	CASSPWTRLDRRYDTGELFF
TRBV3-1/TRBV3-2	NA	NA	TRBJ1-6	TGTGCCAGCAGCCGGGCCTCCTATAATTCACCCCTCCACTTT	CASSRASYNSPLHF
TRBV6-5	NA	NA	TRBJ2-5	TGTGCCAGCAGTCCCCTCGGAGAGACCCAGTACTTC	CASSPLGETQYF
TRBV5-1	NA	TRBD1	TRBJ1-2	TGCGCCAGCAGCCCGGGGACAGTCGGCTATGGCTACACCTTC	CASSPGTVGYGYTF